These T cell receptor beta chains were read from a single sample in a study of CD8+ T cells in alopecia areata. The assay was immunoSEQ multiplex PCR, and TCRdb's table has in-frame clones only and misses some. This sample has approximately 180,000 clones, with roughly 60% found just once. The source was CD4+ T cells sorted from blood, collected at week 24, from a patient treated with tofacitinib. These receptors originate from a human donor with alopecia areata. Both conserved end residues are part of each CDR3. Each record gives: clone size, CDR3 length, V gene, J gene, D gene, CDR3 DNA, CDR3 protein. The D gene is left open where the match is weak. Clone size is stated in some rows and not others, as once, few, many or a class when expanded.

NA	13	TRBV6-5	TRBJ2-2	NA	TGTGCCAGCATCCCCATTTACACCGGGGAGCTGTTTTTT	CASIPIYTGELFF
few	13	TRBV6-5	TRBJ2-1	NA	TGTGCCAGCAGGCCTCAAAGTCTGAATGAGCAGTTCTTC	CASRPQSLNEQFF
NA	14	TRBV7-6	TRBJ2-7	TRBD1	TGTGCCAGCAGCTTAGACAGGGGCCCCTACGAGCAGTACTTC	CASSLDRGPYEQYF
NA	13	TRBV7-9	TRBJ1-5	NA	TGTGCCAGCAGCTTGGACCTAGCTCAGCCCCAGCATTTT	CASSLDLAQPQHF
NA	16	TRBV9	TRBJ2-1	TRBD2	TGTGCCAGCAGCGTAGCTCTCACTAGCGGAGACAATGAGCAGTTCTTC	CASSVALTSGDNEQFF
NA	16	TRBV5-1	TRBJ1-1	TRBD1	TGCGCCAGCAGCTTCGGACAGGGGGCACCGAACACTGAAGCTTTCTTT	CASSFGQGAPNTEAFF
few	16	TRBV9	TRBJ1-6	NA	TGTGCCAGCAGCGTAGGTGGGCAGGGCGACCTTTCACCCCTCCACTTT	CASSVGGQGDLSPLHF
NA	15	TRBV19	TRBJ1-5	NA	TGTGCCAGTAGTGTGGGGGCGCTTCCCAATCAGCCCCAGCATTTT	CASSVGALPNQPQHF
once	13	TRBV29-1	TRBJ2-7	TRBD1	TGCAGCGTCCGGTCAGGACAGGCCTCCGAGCAGTACTTC	CSVRSGQASEQYF
NA	17	TRBV4-3	TRBJ2-3	TRBD2	TGCGCCAGCAGCCAAGCCCAGCGGGGAGCCTACACAGATACGCAGTATTTT	CASSQAQRGAYTDTQYF
NA	13	TRBV5-1	TRBJ2-5	TRBD1	TGCGCCAGCGGTCGACAGGGCGGAGAGACCCAGTACTTC	CASGRQGGETQYF
NA	16	TRBV15	TRBJ2-6	TRBD1	TGTGCCACCAGCAGAGAGGACAGGACCGGGGCCAACGTCCTGACTTTC	CATSREDRTGANVLTF
NA	13	TRBV7-2	TRBJ1-5	NA	TGTGCCAGCAGCCAATTCAACTATCAGCCCCAGCATTTT	CASSQFNYQPQHF
once	15	TRBV6-1	TRBJ1-1	NA	TGTGCCAGCAGTGAAGTACCGGGGCTTGGAACTGAAGCTTTCTTT	CASSEVPGLGTEAFF
NA	13	TRBV7-3	TRBJ1-2	TRBD1	TGTGCCAGCAGCATAGACAGGGACTATGGCTACACCTTC	CASSIDRDYGYTF
NA	18	TRBV19	TRBJ1-5	NA	TGTGCCAGTAGTATAGGACGGGGCTCTACAGTTAGCAATCAGCCCCAGCATTTT	CASSIGRGSTVSNQPQHF
NA	12	TRBV30	TRBJ1-5	TRBD1	TGTGCCTGGAGTGGGACAGGGGATGCCCAGCATTTT	CAWSGTGDAQHF
NA	13	TRBV25-1	TRBJ1-6	NA	TGTGCCAGCACCCGGGGACCGAATTCACCCCTCCACTTT	CASTRGPNSPLHF
NA	13	TRBV29-1	TRBJ2-7	NA	TGCAGCGTATCCGACACCAGCTCCTACGAGCAGTACTTC	CSVSDTSSYEQYF
NA	15	TRBV25-1	TRBJ2-2	TRBD1	TGTGCCAGCACCTCCGGGACAGCTAACACCGGGGAGCTGTTTTTT	CASTSGTANTGELFF
NA	16	TRBV9	TRBJ2-3	NA	TGTGCCAGCAGCGTAGTCTCGATGGTAGCGCAAGATACGCAGTATTTT	CASSVVSMVAQDTQYF
NA	14	TRBV29-1	TRBJ1-1	TRBD1	TGCAGCGTGGCCGGGACAGGGATGAACACTGAAGCTTTCTTT	CSVAGTGMNTEAFF
NA	14	TRBV29-1	TRBJ1-5	NA	TGCAGCGCCTTGGAGGGATCTGGCAATCAGCCCCAGCATTTT	CSALEGSGNQPQHF
NA	16	TRBV2	TRBJ2-1	TRBD2	TGTGCCAGCAGTTTCTTAGCGGGGAGCTCCTACAATGAGCAGTTCTTC	CASSFLAGSSYNEQFF
NA	14	TRBV30	TRBJ1-1	NA	TGTGCCTGGACCCTGAGGGGGGTGGGGACTGAAGCTTTCTTT	CAWTLRGVGTEAFF
NA	13	TRBV10-1	TRBJ2-5	NA	TGCGCCAGCAGTGAGTCCGGCGTGGAGACCCAGTACTTC	CASSESGVETQYF
NA	12	TRBV7-2	TRBJ1-6	NA	TGTGCCAGCAGATTGCCCGGGGGTGCCCTCCACTTT	CASRLPGGALHF
few	17	TRBV2	TRBJ1-1	TRBD1	TGTGCCAGCACCCTATCCCGGGACAGGGTTGGTAACACTGAAGCTTTCTTT	CASTLSRDRVGNTEAFF
few	14	TRBV5-1	TRBJ2-5	NA	TGCGCCAGCAGCTTGGACGCCCTCCAAGAGACCCAGTACTTC	CASSLDALQETQYF
NA	16	TRBV5-4	TRBJ2-1	TRBD2	TGTGCCAGCAGCTTACTCCGGACTAGCGGGGGTAATGAGCAGTTCTTC	CASSLLRTSGGNEQFF
NA	13	TRBV30	TRBJ1-4	NA	TGTGCCTGGAGGTCCAGGGGTGGCGAAAAACTGTTTTTT	CAWRSRGGEKLFF
few	15	TRBV7-2	TRBJ2-7	NA	TGTGCCAGCAGCTTAGGAGGGAAGCGCTCCTACGAGCAGTACTTC	CASSLGGKRSYEQYF
NA	14	TRBV11-2	TRBJ1-5	NA	TGTGCCAGCAGCTTATCAGGCTTGGGGCAGCCCCAGCATTTT	CASSLSGLGQPQHF